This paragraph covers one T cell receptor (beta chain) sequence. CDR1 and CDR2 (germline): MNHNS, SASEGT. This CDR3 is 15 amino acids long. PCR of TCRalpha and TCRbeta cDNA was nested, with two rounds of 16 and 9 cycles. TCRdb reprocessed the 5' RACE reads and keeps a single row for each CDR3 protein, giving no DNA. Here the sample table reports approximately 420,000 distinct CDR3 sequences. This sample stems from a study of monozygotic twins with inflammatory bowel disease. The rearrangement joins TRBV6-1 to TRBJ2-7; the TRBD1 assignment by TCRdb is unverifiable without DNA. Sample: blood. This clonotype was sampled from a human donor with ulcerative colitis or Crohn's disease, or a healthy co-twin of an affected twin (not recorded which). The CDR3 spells CASSSYDRVRGEQYF.